These T cell receptor beta chains were read from a single sample in a study of CXCR3 chemokines and chemotherapy response in bladder cancer. TCRdb analysed the PCR reads with MiXCR anew, one entry per CDR3 protein. The repertoire holds about 8,100 distinct CDR3 sequences, with 10% to 15% as singletons. This material was collected from a patient whose treatment included neoadjuvant chemotherapy. These receptor sequences come from a human donor with bladder cancer that responded to neoadjuvant chemotherapy. Each CDR3 is given with its conserved first and last residue. D genes are given only for firm matches. For some rows the clone size is stated as once, few or many, or as a class when expanded; others skip it.

many	TRBV6-5	TRBD1	TRBJ2-7	TGTGCCAGCAGTTACGCGGACAGGGGGCTCTACGAGCAGTACTTC	CASSYADRGLYEQYF
NA	TRBV7-9	NA	TRBJ2-2	TGTGCCAGCAGCTTCGCACAGGGGAACACCGGGGAGCTGTTTTTT	CASSFAQGNTGELFF
many	TRBV19	NA	TRBJ2-7	TGTGCCAGTAGTATAGATGTTCAGAGCTCCTACGAGCAGTACTTC	CASSIDVQSSYEQYF
medium-sized	TRBV6-5	TRBD1	TRBJ1-2	TGTGCCAGCAGTCCCGGGACAGCCCTGTATGGCTACACCTTC	CASSPGTALYGYTF
medium-sized	TRBV29-1	TRBD1	TRBJ2-2	TGCAGCGTTCGGCGACAGGGTGACACCGGGGAGCTGTTTTTT	CSVRRQGDTGELFF
large	TRBV19	NA	TRBJ1-1	TGTGCCAGTAGTATCAGGGGAAACACTGAAGCTTTCTTT	CASSIRGNTEAFF
medium-sized	TRBV27	NA	TRBJ1-5	TGTGCCAGCAGCCTAGACAGAAAGTATCAGCCCCAGCATTTT	CASSLDRKYQPQHF
large	TRBV19	TRBD1	TRBJ1-1	TGTGCCAGTAGTATAGGCACAGGGGTTACTGAAGCTTTCTTT	CASSIGTGVTEAFF
many	TRBV12-3/TRBV12-4	NA	TRBJ1-1	TGTGCCAGCAGTTTAAGTGGGGGTAAGACTGAAGCTTTCTTT	CASSLSGGKTEAFF
NA	TRBV27	TRBD1	TRBJ1-2	TGTGCCAGCAGTTTCGGACAGGGGTTACAATATGGCTACACCTTC	CASSFGQGLQYGYTF
many	TRBV20-1	TRBD1	TRBJ2-7	TGCAGTGCTAGGCTGCCCACCTCCGGGACAGGGGTTTACGAGCAGTACTTC	CSARLPTSGTGVYEQYF
many	TRBV5-4	TRBD1	TRBJ1-2	TGTGCCAGCAGCTTGGGGACCCAGGGGGCTATCTATGGCTACACCTTC	CASSLGTQGAIYGYTF
few	TRBV13	NA	TRBJ2-4	TGTGCCAGCAGCTCAGCCGGGGATTCGGGGGACATTCAGTACTTC	CASSSAGDSGDIQYF
many	TRBV30	NA	TRBJ2-3	TGTGCCTGGAGTACAAACACAGATACGCAGTATTTT	CAWSTNTDTQYF
few	TRBV30	NA	TRBJ2-7	TGTGCCTGGAGTGAGTGGGGGAGCTCCTACGAGCAGTACTTC	CAWSEWGSSYEQYF
many	TRBV19	NA	TRBJ1-4	TGTGCCACCTCTCTGGGGGGCGGGACGCGCGAAAAACTGTTTTTT	CATSLGGGTREKLFF
many	TRBV7-9	NA	TRBJ1-6	TGTGCCAGCAGCTTAGAACAGTATAATTCACCCCTCCACTTT	CASSLEQYNSPLHF
few	TRBV29-1	NA	TRBJ2-1	TGCAGCGTTGAAGGTCAGTCAAGTGAGCAGTTCTTC	CSVEGQSSEQFF